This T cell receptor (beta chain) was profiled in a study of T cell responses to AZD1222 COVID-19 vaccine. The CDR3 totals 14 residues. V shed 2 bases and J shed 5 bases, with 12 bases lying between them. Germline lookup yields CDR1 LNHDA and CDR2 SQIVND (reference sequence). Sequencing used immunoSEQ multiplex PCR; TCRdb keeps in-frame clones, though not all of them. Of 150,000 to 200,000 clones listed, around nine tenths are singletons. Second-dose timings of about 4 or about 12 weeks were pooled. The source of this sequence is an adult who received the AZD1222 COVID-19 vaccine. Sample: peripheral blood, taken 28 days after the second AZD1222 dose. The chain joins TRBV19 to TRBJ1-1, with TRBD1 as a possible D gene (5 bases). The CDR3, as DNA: TGTGCCAGTAGTATACGCGGGGGTGAAACTGAAGCTTTCTTT. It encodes CASSIRGGETEAFF.